Described below is a single T cell receptor (beta chain) sequence and its context. Its cognate antigen has yet to be identified. No base quality values were provided; no much bigger clone lies one nucleotide off. The library was made by the immunoSEQ multiplex PCR assay. TCRdb's version of the immuneACCESS table is confined to in-frame rearrangements and falls short of the full clone set. An unresolved V gene accounts for under half of the shortfall where checked; the remainder is of unknown origin. This sample gives fewer than 300,000 clones in total; over 75% of them show up just once. Together, the top ten hold more than 10% of the sample. The data derive from a study of control samples from healthy donors and cancer patients (TCRdb year 2020). The germline V gene (reference sequence) provides CDR1 WNHNN and CDR2 SYGVQD. For this chain, trimming is 6 bases at the V end and 5 bases at the J end, and the number of junction bases without a gene match is 11. From the cysteine through the phenylalanine, the CDR3 covers 15 amino acids. The DNA shown is the 45-base CDR3, in frame from base 1.

The source material was PBMCs. The chain employs TRBV10-1 and TRBJ2-5; 8 bases in the junction line up with TRBD1. This clonotype was obtained from a woman in her sixties or seventies with lung cancer. The sequenced DNA is TGCGCCAGCAGCCCGGGGACAGGTCCTATGGAGACCCAGTACTTC. Its protein reads: CASSPGTGPMETQYF.